These 14 T cell receptor beta chains were all obtained from the same sample, sequenced in a study of blood T cell repertoires in COVID-19. Produced via immunoSEQ multiplex PCR; TCRdb's table is partial and in-frame only. The table lists approximately 50,000 clones, around nine tenths of them singletons, with 5% to 7% in the top ten. The sample was peripheral blood. These receptors were obtained from a man aged 45-65 years with active COVID-19.

This clone has a handful of counts. The chain has TRBV7-2 and TRBJ1-1; a weak D match, TRBD1 (5 bases). V shed 2 bases and J shed 2 bases, with 12 bases lying between them. Germline CDR1 is SGHTA and CDR2 is FQGNSA. The CDR3 consists of 15 residues. The CDR3 spells CASSLSGKDNTEAFF. The CDR3 region has the DNA TGTGCCAGCAGCTTATCAGGGAAGGACAACACTGAAGCTTTCTTT.

The chain employs TRBV18 and TRBJ1-5; D is unclear. Trimming took off 3 bases at V and 2 bases at J, with 8 bases between the two ends. From germline, CDR1 is KGHSH and CDR2 LQKENI. The CDR3 contains 14 residues. The DNA of the CDR3 is TGTGCCAGCTCACCCGCCGGGGGCAATCAGCCCCAGCATTTT. Its protein is CASSPAGGNQPQHF.

The sample holds a few counts of this clone. This rearrangement joins TRBV30 to TRBJ2-3; 7 nucleotides agree with TRBD2. Germline V gene lookup returns CDR1 GTSNPN and CDR2 SVGIG (reference sequence). The CDR3 spans 15 residues. Trimming removed 1 base from V and 2 bases from J; junction bases left unmatched: 6. The CDR3 sequence is CAWSAYGTTTDTQYF. DNA for the CDR3: TGTGCCTGGAGTGCCTACGGGACTACCACAGATACGCAGTATTTT.

The chain is built from TRBV9 and TRBJ1-3; D is unclear. Germline V lookup: CDR1 SGDLS, CDR2 YYNGEE. The CDR3 length is 16 residues. Trimming took 0 bases from V and 0 from J, leaving 10 bases between them. The CDR3 here is CASSVVPGSSGNTIYF. DNA of the CDR3: TGTGCCAGCAGCGTAGTTCCGGGTAGCTCTGGAAACACCATATATTTT.

This chain uses TRBV7-6 with TRBJ2-2; 12 nucleotides agree with TRBD1. V shed 3 bases, J shed 4 bases, and the junction held 3 bases outside the gene matches. The CDR3 runs to 16 residues. Germline V gene lookup returns CDR1 SGHVS and CDR2 FNYEAQ. The CDR3 bases are TGTGCCAGCAGCTTGGGACAGGGGGCGCTCACCGGGGAGCTGTTTTTT. Protein: CASSLGQGALTGELFF.

CDR3 sequence (DNA): TGCAGCGTTGAAAGAGGACAGCCCTACGAGCAGTACTTC. This encodes CSVERGQPYEQYF. This sequence joins TRBV29-1 and TRBJ2-7; maybe TRBD1 (6 bases). The V and J ends lost 2 bases and 2 bases respectively, with 10 bases between them. Germline V CDR1 and CDR2: SQVTM, ANQGSEA. The length of the CDR3 is 13 residues.

The genes are TRBV6-5 and TRBJ2-7, with D possibly matching TRBD2 (5 bases). Looked up from germline, CDR1 is MNHEY and CDR2 is SVGAGI. The V end lost 6 bases, the J end lost 7 bases, and 16 bases lay between the germline ends. The CDR3 is 13 amino acids. In nucleotides, the CDR3 is TGTGCCAGCAGCGGATGGCGGGTGGAAGAGCAGTACTTC. This codes for CASSGWRVEEQYF.

The chain couples TRBV6-5 to TRBJ1-2, with D possibly being TRBD1 (5 bases). Germline assignment: CDR1 MNHEY and CDR2 SVGAGI. V lost 6 bases to trimming and J lost 3 bases, with 14 bases between them. This CDR3 has 14 amino acids. CDR3 bases: TGTGCCAGCAGACGCGGGGCGTCTGACTATGGCTACACCTTC. Amino acid sequence: CASRRGASDYGYTF.

The V call is TRBV27, the J call TRBJ2-1; 12 bases match TRBD2. The CDR3 covers 15 residues. Per the germline V gene, CDR1 is MNHEY and CDR2 is SMNVEV (reference sequence). After removal of 8 bases from V and 4 bases from J, the junction contained 6 bases not matched to a gene. CDR3 residues: CASASGRGKYNEQFF. DNA for the CDR3: TGTGCCAGCGCTAGCGGGAGGGGCAAATACAATGAGCAGTTCTTC.

The V and J genes are TRBV2 and TRBJ2-2; maybe TRBD1 (5 bases). This CDR3 contains 15 residues. Per the germline V gene, CDR1 is SNHLY and CDR2 is FYNNEI. V gave up 6 bases and J gave up 3 bases, with 14 bases separating them. For the CDR3, the DNA is TGTGCCAGCAGCCCTGACAGTCGACACACCGGGGAGCTGTTTTTT. Amino acids: CASSPDSRHTGELFF.

The chain links TRBV2 to TRBJ1-2, with D unresolved. In germline, CDR1 is SNHLY, CDR2 FYNNEI. V dropped 0 bases and J dropped 7 bases, with 12 bases sitting between them. This CDR3 has 14 residues. The CDR3 region has the DNA TGTGCCAGCAGTGAAGCTGGCCCCCTGGTTGGCTACACCTTC. Its translation is CASSEAGPLVGYTF.

V is TRBV12-3 or TRBV12-4 and J is TRBJ2-7, with D possibly being TRBD2 (6 bases). V was shortened by 6 bases and J by 7 bases, with 13 bases between the two germline ends. The CDR3 loop spans 12 amino acids. DNA of the CDR3: TGTGCCAGCAGGTGGGGGGTGGGGGAGCAGTACTTC. Protein sequence: CASRWGVGEQYF.

The CDR3 region is CASSFAREVDTQYF. The CDR3 DNA sequence: TGTGCCAGCAGCTTCGCCAGGGAGGTAGATACGCAGTATTTT. This chain uses TRBV7-9 with TRBJ2-3; possibly TRBD2 for D (6 bases). V lost 3 bases and J 5 bases, leaving 12 bases between the germline ends. CDR1 and CDR2 from the germline V gene are SEHNR and FQNEAQ (reference sequence). CDR3 length: 14 amino acids.

The CDR3 region is CASSERDYGYTF. The CDR3 coding sequence is TGTGCCAGCAGTGAGAGGGACTATGGCTACACCTTC. The chain recombines TRBV2 with TRBJ1-2; D is unresolved. From germline, CDR1 is SNHLY and CDR2 FYNNEI. V lost 3 bases to trimming and J lost 3 bases, with 5 bases between them. CDR3 length: 12 residues. Full variable domain (remainder filled in from reference TRBV2 and TRBJ1-2): EPEVTQTPSHQVTQMGQEVILRCVPISNHLYFYWYRQILGQKVEFLVSFYNNEISEKSEIFDDQFSVERPDGSNFTLKIRSTKLEDSAMYFCASSERDYGYTFGSGTRLTVV.